This entry lists 14 T cell receptor beta chains sequenced from one sample in a study of beta chain features in type 1 diabetes. Study-level findings and limits: All four CD4+ subsets from Type 1 diabetes patients carried moderately but significantly shorter TCRB CDR3s.

The entirety of the isolated RNA underwent reverse transcription, so expressed TCRB transcripts were sequenced. Libraries were prepared by immunoSEQ multiplex PCR; TCRdb keeps only in-frame clonotypes and omits some of them. The sample consists of roughly 340,000 clones, 10% to 15% of them appearing once. These receptors' antigens are unknown. The specimen sequenced was naive CD4+ T cells from blood. These receptor sequences come from a woman younger than 30 with type 1 diabetes.

The sample holds a few counts of this clone. The chain recombines TRBV7-2 with TRBJ2-7; D unresolved. The CDR3 sequence is 13 residues long. V dropped 1 base and J dropped 4 bases, with 8 bases sitting between them. Looked up from germline, CDR1 is SGHTA and CDR2 is FQGNSA. The chain's CDR3 is CASSLGAKYEQYF. Written as DNA, the CDR3 is TGTGCCAGCAGCTTAGGGGCAAAATACGAGCAGTACTTC.

The gene calls are TRBV7-2 and TRBJ1-1, with D unresolved. The germline V and J ends were trimmed by 5 bases and 1 base, with 8 bases remaining between them. This CDR3 is 13 amino acids long. Germline values: CDR1 SGHTA, CDR2 FQGNSA. The CDR3 DNA sequence: TGTGCCAGCAGCCCCCAGGAGAACACTGAAGCTTTCTTT. This translates into CASSPQENTEAFF.

This clone turned up a few times. This rearrangement joins TRBV5-1 to TRBJ1-2; 10 bases line up with TRBD1. The CDR3 is made up of 17 amino acids. After removal of 4 bases from V and 1 base from J, the junction contained 10 bases not matched to a gene. Germline lookup yields CDR1 SGHRS and CDR2 YFSETQ. In DNA, the CDR3 is TGCGCCAGCAGCCGCCGGGACAGGGGACGGAGTAACTATGGCTACACCTTC. This encodes CASSRRDRGRSNYGYTF.

This clone was detected a few times. The chain uses TRBV7-2 and TRBJ2-3; D not certain. Germline V gives CDR1 SGHTA, CDR2 FQGNSA. The CDR3 is 15 amino acids. V shed 4 bases and J shed 1 base, with 12 bases lying between them. The CDR3 DNA sequence: TGTGCCAGCAGCTACCACTGGCAGGGCACAGATACGCAGTATTTT. It translates to CASSYHWQGTDTQYF.

A few counts support this clone. The chain links TRBV25-1 to TRBJ1-1; no firm D call. The CDR3 is made up of 13 amino acids. Trimming left V 3 bases short and J 3 bases short, with 8 bases between. Germline-derived CDR1 and CDR2 are MGHDK and SYGVNS. Here the CDR3 reads CASSEGWDTEAFF. CDR3 in DNA: TGTGCCAGCAGTGAGGGCTGGGACACTGAAGCTTTCTTT.

The chain joins TRBV6-5 to TRBJ1-5; 7 positions match TRBD1. The germline V gene encodes CDR1 MNHEY and CDR2 SVGAGI. V was clipped by 5 bases and J by 7 bases; unmatched bases: 8. This CDR3 spans 14 amino acids. Here the CDR3 reads CASSGTTGAQPQHF. CDR3 bases: TGTGCCAGCAGTGGAACAACAGGGGCCCAGCCCCAGCATTTT.

V gene TRBV28 combines with J gene TRBJ2-7; 10 bases line up with TRBD2. The germline V gene has CDR1 MDHEN and CDR2 SYDVKM. The junction had 12 bases not matched to a gene; V was cut back by 3 bases and J by 4 bases. The CDR3 runs 17 residues. CDR3 amino acids: CASSFGIAGGMSYEQYF. CDR3 coding DNA: TGTGCCAGCAGTTTCGGGATAGCGGGAGGAATGTCTTACGAGCAGTACTTC. The full variable domain, completed using reference TRBV28 and TRBJ2-7, is DVKVTQSSRYLVKRTGEKVFLECVQDMDHENMFWYRQDPGLGLRLIYFSYDVKMKEKGDIPEGYSVSREKKERFSLILESASTNQTSMYLCASSFGIAGGMSYEQYFGPGTRLTVT.

V and J are TRBV11-2 and TRBJ2-4; TRBD2 aligns across 7 bases. The CDR3 length is 17 residues. Germline V gene data show CDR1 as SGHAT and CDR2 as FQNNGV. Trimming removed 5 bases from V and 0 bases from J; junction bases left unmatched: 10. The DNA for the CDR3 is TGTGCCAGCAGCGTGCGGGAGAAATCCCTAGCCAAAAACATTCAGTACTTC. Translation: CASSVREKSLAKNIQYF. Variable domain in full (rest from reference TRBV11-2 and TRBJ2-4): EAGVAQSPRYKIIEKRQSVAFWCNPISGHATLYWYQQILGQGPKLLIQFQNNGVVDDSQLPKDRFSAERLKGVDSTLKIQPAKLEDSAVYLCASSVREKSLAKNIQYFGAGTRLSVL.

About this clone: The sample holds other DNA sequences that translate to the same CDR3. The CDR3 sequence is CSVGGGGQETQYF. CDR3 DNA sequence: TGCAGCGTTGGTGGTGGAGGGCAAGAGACCCAGTACTTC. The chain is built from TRBV29-1 and TRBJ2-5; maybe TRBD2 (6 bases). Per the germline V gene, CDR1 is SQVTM and CDR2 is ANQGSEA. This CDR3 comprises 13 residues. Trimming removed 4 bases at V and 2 bases at J, with 11 bases between.

As for this clone: Sequence at one end of the junction differs from germline and may be a read error. The chain combines TRBV7-7 with TRBJ2-5, with D perhaps matching TRBD1 (6 bases). The CDR3 sequence is 16 residues long. Germline values: CDR1 SSHAT, CDR2 FNYEAQ (reference sequence). The CDR3 DNA sequence: TGTGCTAGCAGCTTAGTGAGGCCAGGGGCAGGGGAGACCCAGTACTTC. Its protein product is CASSLVRPGAGETQYF.

This clone came up a few times. The CDR3 DNA follows: TGTGCCAGCAGCCAATTCAACAGCCAAGAGACCCAGTACTTC. Its translation is CASSQFNSQETQYF. The rearrangement uses TRBV16 and TRBJ2-5; D is unresolved. Trimming pared 1 base from V and 1 base from J, leaving 7 bases between. The CDR3 is 14 residues long. Germline V lookup: CDR1 KGHSY, CDR2 FQNENV.

This clone occurred a few times. The V call is TRBV28, the J call TRBJ1-5; D is ambiguous. V lost 7 bases to trimming and J lost 4 bases, with 11 bases between them. The CDR3 sequence is 13 residues long. CDR1 MDHEN and CDR2 SYDVKM come from the germline V gene. CDR3 in amino acids: CASNGEWNQPQHF. The DNA for the CDR3 is TGTGCCAGCAACGGGGAATGGAATCAGCCCCAGCATTTT.

There are a few counts of this clone. This sequence joins TRBV18 and TRBJ1-1; D might be TRBD1 (6 bases). The germline CDR1 and CDR2 sequences are KGHSH and LQKENI. There are 13 residues in the CDR3. Trimming removed 6 bases at V and 2 bases at J, with 10 bases between. CDR3 sequence: CASSKQGNTEAFF. The CDR3, as DNA: TGTGCCAGCTCGAAACAGGGAAACACTGAAGCTTTCTTT.

This chain links TRBV7-9 with TRBJ2-7, with D unclear. CDR1 SEHNR and CDR2 FQNEAQ come from the germline V gene (reference sequence). This CDR3 comprises 16 residues. Trimming pared 8 bases from V and 5 bases from J, leaving 25 bases between. CDR3 nucleotides: TGTGCCAGCGGTCGCTCTCGGAGCACCAGAGGCGACGAGCAGTACTTC. This gives the protein CASGRSRSTRGDEQYF.